The 9 T cell receptor beta chains below come from one sample, sequenced in a study of cytomegalovirus exposure and HLA in healthy donors. In the PCR, 60 Vbeta and 13 Jbeta primers were used. Assay used: immunoSEQ multiplex PCR; TCRdb lists only in-frame clones, some missing. The table has 220,000 or so clones, more than 65% seen once; the top ten hold 1.8%. Sequenced sample: PBMCs. These receptor sequences come from a woman in her thirties in good health and CMV-seronegative.

The chain couples TRBV6-5 to TRBJ1-2, with a weak D call TRBD1 (5 bases). There are 14 residues in the CDR3. CDR1 MNHEY and CDR2 SVGAGI come from the germline V gene. The ends were cut back, 4 bases at V and 3 bases at J, with 12 bases in the middle. CDR3 nucleotide sequence: TGTGCCAGCAGTTCAGGGCCCACCTACTATGGCTACACCTTC. This sequence encodes CASSSGPTYYGYTF.

A note on this clone: The junction does not match germline at one end; this may be a read error. The chain joins TRBV7-7 to TRBJ2-7; 12 bases match TRBD2. CDR1 SSHAT and CDR2 FNYEAQ come from the germline V gene (reference sequence). The CDR3 sequence is 16 residues long. The CDR3 here is CASSLETSGRSCEQYF. The CDR3 bases are TGTGCTAGCAGCTTAGAGACTAGCGGGAGATCGTGCGAGCAGTACTTC. Using reference TRBV7-7 and TRBJ2-7 for the parts outside the CDR3, the full variable domain is GAGVSQSPRYKVTKRGQDVTLRCDPISSHATLYWYQQALGQGPEFLTYFNYEAQPDKSGLPSDRFSAERPEGSISTLTIQRTEQRDSAMYRCASSLETSGRSCEQYFGPGTRLTVT.

This clone has just one count. V gene TRBV19 combines with J gene TRBJ2-5; 7 bases map to TRBD1. J gave up 3 bases and V 6 bases, and 1 base lay outside the gene matches. The CDR3 sequence is 12 residues long. Germline assignment: CDR1 LNHDA and CDR2 SQIVND (reference sequence). CDR3 sequence reads: CASRDREETQYF. The CDR3 bases are TGTGCCAGTAGAGACAGGGAAGAGACCCAGTACTTC.

Concerning this clone itself: This specimen includes other DNA sequences encoding the same CDR3. The chain carries TRBV27 and TRBJ2-5; no definite D call. V dropped 6 bases and J dropped 4 bases, with 9 bases sitting between them. The CDR3 is made up of 12 amino acids. CDR1 and CDR2 from the germline V gene are MNHEY and SMNVEV (reference sequence). The CDR3 DNA reads as TGTGCCAGCAGCGGAGTAGGAGAGACCCAGTACTTC. Translating it yields CASSGVGETQYF.

In this sample, this clone turned up once. The chain employs TRBV6-1 and TRBJ2-3, with a weak D call TRBD2 (7 bases). Per the germline V gene, CDR1 is MNHNS and CDR2 is SASEGT. The CDR3 runs to 14 residues. V lost 7 bases and J lost 6, with 17 bases in between. CDR3 region: CASTPRGGGDTQYF. The CDR3 DNA reads TGTGCCAGCACCCCGAGGGGGGGTGGGGATACGCAGTATTTT.

This clone showed up just once. This rearrangement joins TRBV4-1 to TRBJ1-6, with 9 positions matching TRBD1. The CDR3 has 16 residues. Germline CDR1 MGHRA, CDR2 YSYEKL. With V trimmed by 3 bases and J by 4 bases, 4 bases remained unmatched. CDR3 region: CASSHRQGEYNSPLHF. The CDR3 bases are TGCGCCAGCAGCCATCGACAGGGGGAATATAATTCACCCCTCCACTTT.

This clone was picked up one time. The genes are TRBV9 and TRBJ1-2; D may be TRBD1 (6 bases). The CDR3 totals 14 residues. The germline V gene has CDR1 SGDLS and CDR2 YYNGEE. V lost 4 bases, J lost 4 bases, and 14 bases lay in between. DNA of the CDR3: TGTGCCAGCAGCCCTCAAGGGGGTGGCTATGGCTACACCTTC. Translated, it gives CASSPQGGGYGYTF.

This clone came up once. The V and J genes are TRBV9 and TRBJ2-2, with no clear D. This CDR3 has 16 amino acids. V was shortened by 0 bases and J by 0 bases, with 9 bases between the two germline ends. CDR1 is SGDLS and CDR2 is YYNGEE in the germline V gene. The CDR3 spells CASSVAPSANTGELFF. In DNA, the CDR3 is TGTGCCAGCAGCGTAGCCCCCAGCGCGAACACCGGGGAGCTGTTTTTT.

J is TRBJ2-1 and V is TRBV2; TRBD1 matches 7 bases. The V and J ends lost 6 bases and 12 bases, in that order; junction bases with no gene match: 8. The CDR3 covers 12 residues. Germline V lookup: CDR1 SNHLY, CDR2 FYNNEI. CDR3 in DNA: TGTGCCAGCAGGGGGGACAGCCGTGGGCAGTTCTTC. Encoded protein: CASRGDSRGQFF.